This record concerns one T cell receptor (beta chain) sequence. This sample stems from a study of technical replicates of blood from several donors. TCRdb keeps only in-frame clones here, not all; method: immunoSEQ multiplex PCR. The table lists 55,000 to 75,000 clones, 90% to 95% of them singletons. V dropped 5 bases and J dropped 4 bases, with 8 bases sitting between them. CDR3 length: 13 residues. The V gene's germline CDR1 is SGHTA and CDR2 FQGNSA. The material sequenced was PBMCs. The chain carries TRBV7-2 and TRBJ1-4; D is ambiguous. The source is a human donor in good health. Some clones in this sample may be carry-over from other donors' samples. The CDR3 spells CASSPRSNEKLFF. DNA of the CDR3: TGTGCCAGCAGCCCCCGTAGTAATGAAAAACTGTTTTTT.